Detailed here is one T cell receptor beta chain. Its antigen is as yet unknown. The CDR3 sequence is 14 residues long. The V gene's germline CDR1 is LGHNA and CDR2 YSLEER. The germline V and J ends were trimmed by 3 bases and 5 bases, with 14 bases remaining between them. Measured with immunoSEQ multiplex PCR; TCRdb has only the in-frame clones, and not every one. The table records roughly 15,000 clones, approximately 88% of them present only once. The data originate from a study of OX40 agonist ivuxolimab in advanced cancers. Study-wide points: Among the lowest peripheral clonal expansion occurred in 0.1-3.0 mg/kg partial responders.

This rearrangement joins TRBV4-3 to TRBJ2-7; the D gene could be TRBD1 or TRBD2 (5 bases each). The sequences come from CD4+ or CD8+ T cells sorted from blood, collected in a trial of the OX40 agonist ivuxolimab. The TCR was taken from an adult with an advanced solid tumor such as melanoma, head and neck, liver or kidney cancer. Here the CDR3 DNA reads TGCGCCAGCAGCCAGGGGACCGCTAAGGACGAGCAGTACTTC. It yields the protein CASSQGTAKDEQYF.